The 22 T cell receptor beta chains below come from one sample, sequenced in a study of T-cell memory formation after mild COVID-19. MiXCR, run by TCRdb on the 5' RACE reads, gives a single entry per CDR3 protein. The sample shows approximately 500,000 distinct CDR3 sequences, 25% of them seen only once. The source material was PBMCs or a T cell subset sorted from them (not recorded which). These receptors were taken from an adult woman who had mild COVID-19 (a few samples of this study predate the infection). Cell type and time point are not known.

In this sample, this clonotype turned up many times. This chain joins TRBV20-1 and TRBJ2-1, with a tentative D call TRBD2 (5 bases). The CDR3 totals 16 residues. Between the trimmed V and J ends, which lost 5 bases and 3 bases, there was a span of 20 bases. Germline lookup yields CDR1 DFQATT and CDR2 SNEGSKA (reference sequence). The CDR3 DNA reads TGCAGTGCTCCCCGTACCGCAAACGGGGACTACAATGAGCAGTTCTTC. Its protein product is CSAPRTANGDYNEQFF.

J is TRBJ2-5 and V is TRBV6-2 or TRBV6-3, with 9 positions matching TRBD1. This CDR3 has 16 amino acids. Germline values: CDR1 MNHEY, CDR2 SVGEGT. V trimming: 6 bases; J trimming: 5 bases; junction bases outside the gene matches: 13. The CDR3 nucleotides are TGTGCCAGCAGCCCGTTCACAGGGGGCGAGCCGGAGACCCAGTACTTC. Translating it yields CASSPFTGGEPETQYF.

There are a few counts of this clonotype. The V and J genes are TRBV30 and TRBJ2-7, with a tentative D call TRBD2 (7 bases). Trimming cost V 1 base and J 2 bases, with 15 bases left between them. The CDR3 is made up of 15 amino acids. Germline CDR1 GTSNPN, CDR2 SVGIG (reference sequence). CDR3 nucleotides: TGTGCCTGGAGTGCGGTTGCGGGGGCGACCTACGAGCAGTACTTC. Translating gives CAWSAVAGATYEQYF.

The rearrangement links TRBV19 to TRBJ1-1, with TRBD1 as a possible D gene (5 bases). The germline gives CDR1 LNHDA, CDR2 SQIVND (reference sequence). The V end lost 5 bases, the J end lost 8 bases, and 15 bases lay between the germline ends. The CDR3 loop spans 13 amino acids. The CDR3 loop is CASSFAGNSEAFF. The CDR3 DNA sequence: TGTGCCAGTAGTTTTGCAGGGAACTCCGAAGCTTTCTTT. The full variable domain, in which reference TRBV19 and TRBJ1-1 provide the parts outside the CDR3, is DGGITQSPKYLFRKEGQNVTLSCEQNLNHDAMYWYRQDPGQGLRLIYYSQIVNDFQKGDIAEGYSVSREKKESFPLTVTSAQKNPTAFYLCASSFAGNSEAFFGQGTRLTVV.

J is TRBJ2-1 and V is TRBV30; D unresolved. This CDR3 spans 15 amino acids. With 2 bases removed from V and 5 bases from J, the gap between germline ends came to 16 bases. The V gene's germline CDR1 is GTSNPN and CDR2 SVGIG (reference sequence). The CDR3 bases are TGTGCCTGGAGTTTAACATACGGACGCCACAATGAGCAGTTCTTC. As protein: CAWSLTYGRHNEQFF.

J is TRBJ2-7 and V is TRBV7-8, with D perhaps matching TRBD1 (6 bases). Trimming stripped 1 base from V and 5 bases from J, with 15 bases between. Germline CDR1 SGHVS, CDR2 FQNEAQ. This CDR3 region has 15 residues. CDR3 nucleotide sequence: TGTGCCAGCAGCTTAGTTGCCCTCAGGGACAACGAGCAGTACTTC. It yields the protein CASSLVALRDNEQYF.

This clonotype was counted only a few times. V and J are TRBV20-1 and TRBJ1-6, with D possibly TRBD1 on 6 matching bases. The CDR3 has 17 amino acids. The V end lost 0 bases, the J end lost 8 bases, and 20 bases lay between the germline ends. Per germline, CDR1 DFQATT and CDR2 SNEGSKA (reference sequence). CDR3 sequence (DNA): TGCAGTGCTAGAGATCTGGGGGACAAGGGCGATCATTCACCCCTCCACTTT. Translation: CSARDLGDKGDHSPLHF.

This clonotype was seen only a few times. This chain connects TRBV9 to TRBJ2-5; the match to TRBD2 covers 11 bases. Looked up from germline, CDR1 is SGDLS and CDR2 is YYNGEE. V shed 5 bases, J shed 3 bases, and the junction held 3 bases outside the gene matches. The CDR3 sequence is 14 residues long. DNA of the CDR3: TGTGCCAGCAGTACGACTAGCGGGGAAGAGACCCAGTACTTC. The encoded protein is CASSTTSGEETQYF.

This clonotype was seen repeatedly, ten times or more. The rearrangement links TRBV7-9 to TRBJ2-1; D gene unclear. Germline loops: CDR1 SEHNR, CDR2 FQNEAQ (reference sequence). The V end lost 3 bases, the J end lost 8 bases, and 11 bases lay between the germline ends. This CDR3 has 13 residues. The CDR3 sequence is CASSLGSGDEQFF. The CDR3 bases are TGTGCCAGCAGCTTGGGTTCTGGGGATGAGCAGTTCTTC.

This sequence joins TRBV11-2 and TRBJ2-7; D tentatively reads TRBD1 or TRBD2 (6 bases each). The V gene's germline CDR1 is SGHAT and CDR2 FQNNGV. This CDR3 is 15 amino acids long. V lost 0 bases and J 2 bases, leaving 11 bases between the germline ends. CDR3 loop: CASSLELGGTYEQYF. In DNA form, the CDR3 reads TGTGCCAGCAGCTTAGAGTTAGGGGGGACCTACGAGCAGTACTTC.

The gene calls are TRBV5-4 and TRBJ1-2; D is unclear. Trimming left V 0 bases short and J 4 bases short, with 13 bases between. CDR1 is SGHNT, CDR2 YYREEE, per germline (reference sequence). CDR3 length equals 15 residues. DNA of the CDR3: TGTGCCAGCAGCTTGGCGTTGGACCGGGGCTATGGCTACACCTTC. Translation gives CASSLALDRGYGYTF.

The rearrangement links TRBV15 to TRBJ2-2; 7 bases line up with TRBD1. CDR1 is LNHNV, CDR2 YYDKDF, per germline (reference sequence). CDR3 size: 16 residues. V shed 4 bases and J 3 bases; nucleotides not matched to a gene: 8. The CDR3 is CATSTQTGVDTGELFF. DNA of the CDR3: TGTGCCACCAGCACCCAAACAGGGGTTGACACCGGGGAGCTGTTTTTT.

The rearrangement joins TRBV12-3 or TRBV12-4 to TRBJ1-5, with 9 bases fitting TRBD1. The CDR3 length is 14 residues. V lost 6 bases, J lost 6 bases, and 6 bases stayed unmatched. The chain's CDR3 is CASRRDRERQPQHF. Here the CDR3 DNA reads TGTGCCAGCAGGAGGGACAGGGAGCGTCAGCCCCAGCATTTT.

This clonotype was recorded only once. The rearrangement joins TRBV2 to TRBJ2-2, with D perhaps matching TRBD2 (6 bases). The CDR3 is 16 residues long. With 2 bases removed from V and 0 bases from J, the gap between germline ends came to 10 bases. The germline V gene encodes CDR1 SNHLY and CDR2 FYNNEI. Here the CDR3 DNA reads TGTGCCAGCAGTGAATGGGGGGACGCGAACACCGGGGAGCTGTTTTTT. As protein: CASSEWGDANTGELFF.

This clonotype was seen a few times. The V and J genes are TRBV5-1 and TRBJ2-3, with D possibly being TRBD1 (5 bases). Per the germline V gene, CDR1 is SGHRS and CDR2 is YFSETQ. V gave up 1 base and J gave up 0 bases, with 21 bases separating them. The CDR3 contains 19 residues. This chain's CDR3 is CASSLSPTWGRSSTDTQYF. CDR3 in DNA: TGCGCCAGCAGCTTGTCACCCACTTGGGGCAGGTCGAGCACAGATACGCAGTATTTT.

This clonotype was detected only a few times. The chain joins TRBV20-1 to TRBJ2-1; 10 bases match TRBD2. V trimming: 5 bases; J trimming: 8 bases; junction bases outside the gene matches: 3. CDR1 is DFQATT, CDR2 SNEGSKA, per germline (reference sequence). The CDR3 has 12 residues. CDR3 nucleotides: TGCAGTGCTGGGACTAGCGTTCATGAGCAGTTCTTC. This codes for CSAGTSVHEQFF.

V gene TRBV3-1 combines with J gene TRBJ1-2, with 11 bases identical to TRBD1. The V segment lost 5 bases and the J segment 8 bases; nucleotides outside the gene matches: 4. The CDR3 loop spans 13 amino acids. Germline V gene lookup returns CDR1 LGHDT and CDR2 YNNKEL (reference sequence). The CDR3 nucleotides read TGTGCCAGCAGCTGGACAGGGGGCGGCGGCTACACCTTC. Amino acid sequence: CASSWTGGGGYTF.

This clonotype occurred many times. V is TRBV12-3 or TRBV12-4 and J is TRBJ1-1; a weak D match, TRBD1 (5 bases). V was cut by 1 base and J by 0 bases, with 6 bases left in between. The CDR3 sequence is 14 residues long. CDR3 in amino acids: CASSLGQMNTEAFF. The CDR3 nucleotides read TGTGCCAGCAGTTTAGGACAGATGAACACTGAAGCTTTCTTT.

This sequence joins TRBV7-2 and TRBJ1-3; 9 nucleotides line up with TRBD1. V lost 1 base to trimming and J lost 7 bases; unmatched junction nucleotides: 5. This CDR3 is 15 amino acids long. Germline lookup yields CDR1 SGHTA and CDR2 FQGNSA. CDR3 in DNA: TGTGCCAGCAGCTTAGGGGACAGGGACACGAACACCATATATTTT. Its protein product is CASSLGDRDTNTIYF.

CDR3 sequence (DNA): TGTGCCAGCAGCTTAGAGGCGGTATTCCCCGCCCAGTACTTC. It specifies CASSLEAVFPAQYF. The V gene is TRBV7-9, the J gene TRBJ2-5; D is unclear. V lost 1 base and J lost 9, with 15 bases in between. Germline-derived CDR1 and CDR2 are SEHNR and FQNEAQ (reference sequence). This CDR3 comprises 14 residues.

This clonotype was counted a few times. The CDR3 bases are TGTGCCAGCAGTTACTCGAGAGGAAGCATTAGCACAGATACGCAGTATTTT. Translating gives CASSYSRGSISTDTQYF. The rearrangement joins TRBV6-5 to TRBJ2-3, with D unresolved. Trimming pared 0 bases from V and 0 bases from J, leaving 13 bases between. The CDR3 extends over 17 amino acids. Germline V gives CDR1 MNHEY, CDR2 SVGAGI.

The rearrangement links TRBV6-2 or TRBV6-3 to TRBJ1-6; D may be TRBD1 (6 bases). Germline V gene lookup returns CDR1 MNHEY and CDR2 SVGEGT. Trimming pared 2 bases from V and 6 bases from J, leaving 8 bases between. The CDR3 totals 14 residues. CDR3 residues: CASSYGTSNSPLHF. CDR3 in DNA: TGTGCCAGCAGTTACGGGACATCTAATTCACCCCTCCACTTT.